This T cell receptor (beta chain) was captured by sequencing in a study of T cells in Graves' hyperthyroidism and ophthalmopathy. General study points: Clonotypes that were expanded in thyroid above 0.001 mostly appeared in blood too.

As concerns this clonotype: Its antigen is still unknown.

It was RNA transcripts that yielded the amplified TCR beta CDR3 regions. When the TCR CDR3 underwent first-round RT-PCR, the HTBI primer set was used. TCRdb re-analysed the multiplex PCR reads in MiXCR, keeping a single row per CDR3 protein. There are 500,000 to 650,000 distinct CDR3 sequences in the sample; around 20% occur only once, and about 45% lies in the top ten. Sequenced material: blood. The TCR originated in a man aged 40-49 years with Graves' ophthalmopathy.

The CDR3 DNA is TGTGCCAGTAGTATAGGAGCCTCCTACACCGGGGAGCTGTTTTTT. Translation gives CASSIGASYTGELFF. This sequence joins TRBV19 and TRBJ2-2; no clear D gene. Germline-derived CDR1 and CDR2 are LNHDA and SQIVND (reference sequence). There are 15 residues in the CDR3. V lost 1 base and J lost 3, with 9 bases in between.